The rows below give T cell receptor beta chains drawn from one sample of a study of cytomegalovirus exposure and HLA in healthy donors. Measured with immunoSEQ multiplex PCR; TCRdb has only the in-frame clones, and not every one. The sample carries 150,000 or so clones, about 83% recorded once. The sample comprised PBMCs. The receptors stem from a middle-aged woman in good health and CMV-seronegative. Both conserved end residues are part of each CDR3. D genes are given only for firm matches. The size of a clone is reported for some rows only, either as once, few or many, or as a class for expanded clones.

size: .; length: 15; D: .; V: TRBV10-3; J: TRBJ2-1; CDR3: CAISVGGAGYNEQFF; DNA: TGTGCCATCAGTGTAGGGGGGGCCGGTTACAATGAGCAGTTCTTC
size: once; length: 14; D: .; V: TRBV5-1; J: TRBJ1-5; CDR3: CASSLDREGQPQHF; DNA: TGCGCCAGCAGCTTGGACAGGGAAGGCCAGCCCCAGCATTTT
size: .; length: 15; D: .; V: TRBV6-5; J: TRBJ2-5; CDR3: CASSYSPGQEETQYF; DNA: TGTGCCAGCAGTTACAGTCCGGGACAAGAAGAGACCCAGTACTTC
size: .; length: 15; D: .; V: TRBV11-2; J: TRBJ1-2; CDR3: CASSLAGAGGYGYTF; DNA: TGTGCCAGCAGCTTAGCCGGAGCGGGGGGCTATGGCTACACCTTC
size: .; length: 16; D: TRBD2; V: TRBV29-1; J: TRBJ2-1; CDR3: CSVRTSGSRLYNEQFF; DNA: TGCAGCGTTAGGACTAGCGGGTCCCGACTTTACAATGAGCAGTTCTTC
size: .; length: 14; D: TRBD2; V: TRBV2; J: TRBJ2-3; CDR3: CASRGGDGADTQYF; DNA: TGTGCCAGCCGGGGGGGGGATGGTGCAGATACGCAGTATTTT
size: .; length: 14; D: .; V: TRBV30; J: TRBJ1-4; CDR3: CALDGGSIREKLFF; DNA: TGTGCCCTGGACGGGGGGAGTATTCGAGAAAAACTGTTTTTT
size: .; length: 16; D: .; V: TRBV11-2; J: TRBJ1-5; CDR3: CASSLEHRESNQPQHF; DNA: TGTGCCAGCAGCTTAGAACACAGGGAGAGCAATCAGCCCCAGCATTTT
size: .; length: 14; D: .; V: TRBV6-5; J: TRBJ2-5; CDR3: CASSYGETQETQYF; DNA: TGTGCCAGCAGTTACGGAGAGACCCAAGAGACCCAGTACTTC
size: .; length: 18; D: TRBD1; V: TRBV10-2; J: TRBJ2-2; CDR3: CASSVPPGQAMNTGELFF; DNA: TGCGCCAGCAGTGTCCCCCCGGGACAGGCTATGAACACCGGGGAGCTGTTTTTT
size: few; length: 10; D: .; V: TRBV29-1; J: TRBJ2-1; CDR3: CSVPSNEQFF; DNA: TGCAGCGTCCCCTCCAATGAGCAGTTCTTC
size: once; length: 14; D: .; V: TRBV5-1; J: TRBJ2-3; CDR3: CASSLGGRTDTQYF; DNA: TGCGCCAGCAGCTTGGGGGGCCGCACAGATACGCAGTATTTT
size: few; length: 17; D: .; V: TRBV11-3; J: TRBJ1-1; CDR3: CASSLDPRTRMNTEAFF; DNA: TGTGCCAGCAGCTTAGATCCAAGGACACGGATGAACACTGAAGCTTTCTTT
size: .; length: 13; D: .; V: TRBV5-1; J: TRBJ2-5; CDR3: CASSLSGPETQYF; DNA: TGCGCCAGCAGCTTGTCAGGGCCAGAGACCCAGTACTTC
size: once; length: 13; D: TRBD1; V: TRBV28; J: TRBJ1-4; CDR3: CASTGQGREKLFF; DNA: TGTGCCAGCACCGGACAGGGTCGTGAAAAACTGTTTTTT
size: .; length: 14; D: TRBD1; V: TRBV30; J: TRBJ1-3; CDR3: CAGTGSMGGNTIYF; DNA: TGTGCTGGGACAGGGTCGATGGGGGGAAACACCATATATTTT
size: .; length: 13; D: TRBD1; V: TRBV11-1; J: TRBJ2-7; CDR3: CASSLAAGGEQYF; DNA: TGTGCCAGCAGCTTAGCCGCAGGGGGCGAGCAGTACTTC
size: .; length: 15; D: .; V: TRBV2; J: TRBJ1-2; CDR3: CASSDSARGDYGYTF; DNA: TGTGCCAGCAGTGACTCGGCTCGGGGGGACTATGGCTACACCTTC
size: .; length: 16; D: TRBD1; V: TRBV30; J: TRBJ1-5; CDR3: CAWSTGQGVSNQPQHF; DNA: TGTGCCTGGAGTACGGGACAGGGAGTTAGCAATCAGCCCCAGCATTTT
size: .; length: 17; D: TRBD2; V: TRBV7-8; J: TRBJ2-3; CDR3: CASSSYSGGAAADTQYF; DNA: TGTGCCAGCAGCTCTTATAGCGGGGGGGCCGCAGCAGATACGCAGTATTTT
size: .; length: 14; D: .; V: TRBV13; J: TRBJ2-7; CDR3: CASSPQGLRDEQYF; DNA: TGTGCCAGCAGCCCTCAGGGGCTTCGCGACGAGCAGTACTTC
size: .; length: 17; D: TRBD1; V: TRBV5-1; J: TRBJ1-1; CDR3: CASSFRDRGGMNTEAFF; DNA: TGCGCCAGCAGCTTTCGGGACAGGGGTGGAATGAACACTGAAGCTTTCTTT
size: .; length: 14; D: TRBD1; V: TRBV29-1; J: TRBJ2-3; CDR3: CSVDSRGLGDTQYF; DNA: TGCAGCGTCGACTCCAGGGGGCTGGGAGATACGCAGTATTTT
size: .; length: 12; D: .; V: TRBV2; J: TRBJ2-7; CDR3: CAGSREDYEQYF; DNA: TGTGCCGGATCACGGGAAGATTACGAGCAGTACTTC
size: .; length: 14; D: .; V: TRBV25-1; J: TRBJ1-1; CDR3: CASSESRGKAEAFF; DNA: TGTGCCAGCAGTGAATCCAGGGGTAAGGCTGAAGCTTTCTTT
size: .; length: 20; D: .; V: TRBV19; J: TRBJ1-4; CDR3: CASSKYRRAAASHGNEKLFF; DNA: TGTGCCAGTAGCAAATATCGGCGAGCGGCGGCGAGCCATGGTAATGAAAAACTGTTTTTT
size: .; length: 16; D: .; V: TRBV4-1; J: TRBJ1-4; CDR3: CASSQDPRPANEKLFF; DNA: TGCGCCAGCAGCCAAGATCCCAGGCCCGCTAATGAAAAACTGTTTTTT
size: .; length: 13; D: TRBD1; V: TRBV10-3; J: TRBJ2-7; CDR3: CAIMGQGADEQYF; DNA: TGTGCCATCATGGGACAGGGGGCGGACGAGCAGTACTTC
size: .; length: 12; D: .; V: TRBV7-9; J: TRBJ2-5; CDR3: CASSPFKETQYF; DNA: TGTGCCAGCAGCCCGTTTAAAGAGACCCAGTACTTC
size: .; length: 15; D: TRBD1; V: TRBV7-9; J: TRBJ1-3; CDR3: CASSLGTGPGNTIYF; DNA: TGTGCCAGCAGCTTAGGGACAGGGCCTGGAAACACCATATATTTT
size: once; length: 14; D: .; V: TRBV11-3; J: TRBJ2-7; CDR3: CASSPPGRGYEQYF; DNA: TGTGCCAGCAGCCCCCCAGGGCGAGGATACGAGCAGTACTTC
size: .; length: 14; D: TRBD1; V: TRBV6-1; J: TRBJ1-5; CDR3: CASTEQGANQPQHF; DNA: TGTGCCAGCACAGAACAGGGGGCGAATCAGCCCCAGCATTTT
size: .; length: 17; D: .; V: TRBV28; J: TRBJ1-5; CDR3: CASGGGDRTYSNQPQHF; DNA: TGTGCCAGCGGGGGGGGAGATCGGACCTATAGCAATCAGCCCCAGCATTTT
size: .; length: 15; D: .; V: TRBV28; J: TRBJ1-5; CDR3: CASSSPPGSNQPQHF; DNA: TGTGCCAGCAGTAGTCCTCCAGGGAGCAATCAGCCCCAGCATTTT
size: .; length: 13; D: TRBD1; V: TRBV6-1; J: TRBJ1-2; CDR3: CASTEDRWYGYTF; DNA: TGTGCCAGCACCGAGGACAGGTGGTATGGCTACACCTTC
size: .; length: 14; D: .; V: TRBV7-9; J: TRBJ2-2; CDR3: CASSLASFGGELFF; DNA: TGTGCCAGCAGCTTAGCGTCGTTCGGCGGGGAGCTGTTTTTT
size: .; length: 13; D: .; V: TRBV5-4; J: TRBJ2-5; CDR3: CASSRTKQETQYF; DNA: TGTGCCAGCAGCCGGACAAAACAAGAGACCCAGTACTTC
size: .; length: 11; D: .; V: TRBV28; J: TRBJ2-7; CDR3: CASSLPHEQYF; DNA: TGTGCCAGCAGTCTCCCCCACGAGCAGTACTTC
size: .; length: 14; D: TRBD2; V: TRBV11-2; J: TRBJ2-7; CDR3: CASSLGGGQGIKYF; DNA: TGTGCCAGCAGCTTAGGGGGAGGGCAGGGAATTAAGTACTTC
size: .; length: 13; D: .; V: TRBV28; J: TRBJ1-4; CDR3: CASSLSVNEKLFF; DNA: TGTGCCAGCAGTTTATCCGTTAATGAAAAACTGTTTTTT
size: .; length: 15; D: .; V: TRBV9; J: TRBJ2-1; CDR3: CASSVADRVLTEQFF; DNA: TGTGCCAGCAGCGTAGCCGACCGGGTTTTGACTGAGCAGTTCTTC
size: once; length: 15; D: TRBD2; V: TRBV6-5; J: TRBJ2-7; CDR3: CASSPLAAGSYEQYF; DNA: TGTGCCAGCAGTCCACTAGCGGCTGGCTCCTACGAGCAGTACTTC
size: few; length: 14; D: .; V: TRBV7-9; J: TRBJ1-1; CDR3: CASSTQGLNTEAFF; DNA: TGTGCCAGCAGCACACAGGGATTGAACACTGAAGCTTTCTTT
size: .; length: 15; D: TRBD1; V: TRBV19; J: TRBJ2-7; CDR3: CASSEGGAPTYEQYF; DNA: TGTGCCAGTAGTGAAGGGGGCGCCCCCACCTACGAGCAGTACTTC
size: .; length: 14; D: .; V: TRBV12-5; J: TRBJ2-7; CDR3: CASGPPGTAYEQYF; DNA: TGTGCTAGTGGTCCCCCCGGGACTGCCTACGAGCAGTACTTC